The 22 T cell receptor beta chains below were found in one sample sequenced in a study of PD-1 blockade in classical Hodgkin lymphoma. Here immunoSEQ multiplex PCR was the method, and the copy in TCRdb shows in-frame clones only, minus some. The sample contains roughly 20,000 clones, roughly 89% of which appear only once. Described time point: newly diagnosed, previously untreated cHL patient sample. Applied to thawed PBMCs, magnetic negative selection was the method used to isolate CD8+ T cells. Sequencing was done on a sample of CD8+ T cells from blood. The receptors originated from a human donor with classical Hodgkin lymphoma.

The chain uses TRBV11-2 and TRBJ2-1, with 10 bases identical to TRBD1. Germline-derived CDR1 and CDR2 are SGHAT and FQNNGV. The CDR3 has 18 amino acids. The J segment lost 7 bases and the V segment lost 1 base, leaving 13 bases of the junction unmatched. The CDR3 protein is CASSLVVSADRGLNEQFF. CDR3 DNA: TGTGCCAGCAGCTTAGTGGTTTCGGCGGACAGGGGGTTGAATGAGCAGTTCTTC.

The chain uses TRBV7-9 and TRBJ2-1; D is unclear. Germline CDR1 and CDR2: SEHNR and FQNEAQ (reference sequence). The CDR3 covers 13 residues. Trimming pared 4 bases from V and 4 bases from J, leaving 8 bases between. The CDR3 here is CASSSSGYNEQFF. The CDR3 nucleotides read TGTGCCAGCAGCTCCTCGGGTTACAATGAGCAGTTCTTC.

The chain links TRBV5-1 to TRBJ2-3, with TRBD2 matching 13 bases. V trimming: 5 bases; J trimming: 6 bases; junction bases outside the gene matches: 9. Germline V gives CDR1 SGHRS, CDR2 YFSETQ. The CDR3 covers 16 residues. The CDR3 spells CASRIGLAGDLDTQYF. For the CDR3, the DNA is TGCGCCAGCAGAATCGGACTAGCGGGAGATCTCGATACGCAGTATTTT.

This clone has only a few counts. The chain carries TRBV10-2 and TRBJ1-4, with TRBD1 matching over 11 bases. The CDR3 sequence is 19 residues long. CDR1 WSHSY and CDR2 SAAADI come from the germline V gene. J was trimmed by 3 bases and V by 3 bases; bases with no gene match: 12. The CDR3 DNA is TGCGCCAGCAGTGACCGGGACAGGGGGTCGGCGGTCCCTAATGAAAAACTGTTTTTT. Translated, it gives CASSDRDRGSAVPNEKLFF.

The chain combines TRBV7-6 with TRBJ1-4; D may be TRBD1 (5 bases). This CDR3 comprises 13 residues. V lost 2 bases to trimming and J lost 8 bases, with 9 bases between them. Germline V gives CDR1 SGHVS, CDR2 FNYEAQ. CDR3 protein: CASSLQGSEKLFF. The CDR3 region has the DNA TGTGCCAGCAGCTTACAGGGTAGCGAAAAACTGTTTTTT.

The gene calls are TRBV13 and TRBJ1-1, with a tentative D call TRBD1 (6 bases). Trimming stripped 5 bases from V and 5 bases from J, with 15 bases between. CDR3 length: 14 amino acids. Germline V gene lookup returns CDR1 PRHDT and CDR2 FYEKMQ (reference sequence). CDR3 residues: CASSAEGGRTEAFF. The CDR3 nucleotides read TGTGCCAGCAGCGCCGAGGGGGGAAGAACTGAAGCTTTCTTT.

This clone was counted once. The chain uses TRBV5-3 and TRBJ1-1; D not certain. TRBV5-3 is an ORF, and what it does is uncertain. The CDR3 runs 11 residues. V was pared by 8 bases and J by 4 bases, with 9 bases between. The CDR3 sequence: CASKWGTEAFF. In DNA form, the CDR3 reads TGTGCCAGCAAATGGGGCACTGAAGCTTTCTTT.

The CDR3 nucleotides are TGTGCCAGCAGCCCACCCAGCGGGAGTGGCGAGCAGTACTTC. The encoded protein is CASSPPSGSGEQYF. This chain connects TRBV7-9 to TRBJ2-7, with 8 bases fitting TRBD2. V lost 5 bases to trimming and J lost 6 bases; unmatched junction nucleotides: 9. In germline, CDR1 is SEHNR, CDR2 FQNEAQ (reference sequence). CDR3 size: 14 residues.

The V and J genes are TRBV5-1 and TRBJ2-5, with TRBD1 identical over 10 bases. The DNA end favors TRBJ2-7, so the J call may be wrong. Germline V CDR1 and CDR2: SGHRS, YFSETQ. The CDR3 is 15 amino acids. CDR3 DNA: TGCGCCAGCAGCAAAAACCGGGACAGGGGACACGAGCAGTACTTC. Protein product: CASSKNRDRGHEQYF.

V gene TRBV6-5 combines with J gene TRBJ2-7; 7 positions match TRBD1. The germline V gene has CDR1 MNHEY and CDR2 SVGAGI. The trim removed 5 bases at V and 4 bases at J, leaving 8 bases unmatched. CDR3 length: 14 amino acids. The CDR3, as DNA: TGTGCCAGCAGTCAACGACAGGGAATGTACGAGCAGTACTTC. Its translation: CASSQRQGMYEQYF.

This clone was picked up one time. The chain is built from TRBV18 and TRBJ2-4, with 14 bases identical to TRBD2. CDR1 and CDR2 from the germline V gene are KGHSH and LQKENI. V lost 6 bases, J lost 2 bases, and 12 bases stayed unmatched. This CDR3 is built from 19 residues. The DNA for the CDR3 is TGTGCCAGCTCTCTCCCCGGGACTAGCGGGAGCGTTTCCAAAAACATTCAGTACTTC. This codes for CASSLPGTSGSVSKNIQYF.

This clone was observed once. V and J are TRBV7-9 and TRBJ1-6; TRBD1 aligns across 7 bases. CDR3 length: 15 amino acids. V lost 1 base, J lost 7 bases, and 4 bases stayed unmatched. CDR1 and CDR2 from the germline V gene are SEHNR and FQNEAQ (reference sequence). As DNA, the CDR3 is TGTGCCAGCAGCTTAGACAGGGGACCGAATTCACCCCTCCACTTT. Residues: CASSLDRGPNSPLHF.

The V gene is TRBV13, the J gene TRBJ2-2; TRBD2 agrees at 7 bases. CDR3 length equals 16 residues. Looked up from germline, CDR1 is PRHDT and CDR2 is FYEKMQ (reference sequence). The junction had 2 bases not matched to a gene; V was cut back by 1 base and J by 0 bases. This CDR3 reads CASSLVSGANTGELFF. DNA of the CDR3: TGTGCCAGCAGCTTAGTCAGCGGGGCGAACACCGGGGAGCTGTTTTTT. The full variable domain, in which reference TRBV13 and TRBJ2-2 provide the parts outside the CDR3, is AAGVIQSPRHLIKEKRETATLKCYPIPRHDTVYWYQQGPGQDPQFLISFYEKMQSDKGSIPDRFSAQQFSDYHSELNMSSLELGDSALYFCASSLVSGANTGELFFGEGSRLTVL.

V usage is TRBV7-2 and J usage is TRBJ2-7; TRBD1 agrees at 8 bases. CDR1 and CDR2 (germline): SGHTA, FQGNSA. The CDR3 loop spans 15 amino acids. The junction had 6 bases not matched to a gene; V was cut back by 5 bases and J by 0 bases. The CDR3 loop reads CASSPWTGRSYEQYF. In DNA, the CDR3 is TGTGCCAGCAGCCCCTGGACAGGGCGCTCCTACGAGCAGTACTTC.

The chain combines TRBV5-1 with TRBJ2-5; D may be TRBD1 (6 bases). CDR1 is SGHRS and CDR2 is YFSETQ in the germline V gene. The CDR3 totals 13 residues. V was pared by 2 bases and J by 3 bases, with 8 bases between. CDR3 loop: CASSFNREETQYF. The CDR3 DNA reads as TGCGCCAGCAGCTTCAACAGGGAAGAGACCCAGTACTTC.

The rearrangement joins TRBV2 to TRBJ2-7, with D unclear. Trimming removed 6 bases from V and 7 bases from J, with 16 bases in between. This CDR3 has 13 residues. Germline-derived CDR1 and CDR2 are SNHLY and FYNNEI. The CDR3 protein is CASSQGPLAEQYF. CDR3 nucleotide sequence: TGTGCCAGCAGCCAAGGACCCTTGGCGGAGCAGTACTTC.

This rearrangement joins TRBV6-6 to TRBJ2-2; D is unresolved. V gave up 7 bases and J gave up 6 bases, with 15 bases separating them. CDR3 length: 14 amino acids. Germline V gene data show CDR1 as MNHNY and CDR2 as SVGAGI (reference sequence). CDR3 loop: CASKWDAPPGELFF. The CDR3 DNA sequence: TGTGCCAGCAAATGGGATGCCCCCCCCGGGGAGCTGTTTTTT.

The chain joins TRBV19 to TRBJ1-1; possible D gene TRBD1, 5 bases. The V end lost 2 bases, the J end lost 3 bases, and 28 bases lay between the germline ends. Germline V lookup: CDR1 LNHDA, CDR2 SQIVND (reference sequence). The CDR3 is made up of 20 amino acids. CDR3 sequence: CASSIRYLFWDRKPHTEAFF. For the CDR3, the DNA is TGTGCCAGTAGTATAAGGTATCTTTTCTGGGACCGAAAGCCACACACTGAAGCTTTCTTT.

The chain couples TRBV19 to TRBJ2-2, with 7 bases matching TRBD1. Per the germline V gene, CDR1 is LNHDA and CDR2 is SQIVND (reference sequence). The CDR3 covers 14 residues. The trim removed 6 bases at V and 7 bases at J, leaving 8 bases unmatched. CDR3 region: CASRALQGSGELFF. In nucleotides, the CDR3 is TGTGCCAGTAGGGCCCTACAGGGGAGCGGGGAGCTGTTTTTT.

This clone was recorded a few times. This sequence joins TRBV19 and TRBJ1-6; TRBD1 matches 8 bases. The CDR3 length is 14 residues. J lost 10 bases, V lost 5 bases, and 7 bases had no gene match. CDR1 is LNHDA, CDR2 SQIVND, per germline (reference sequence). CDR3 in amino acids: CASSSTGAESPLHF. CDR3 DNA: TGTGCCAGTAGTTCGACAGGGGCTGAGTCACCCCTCCACTTT.

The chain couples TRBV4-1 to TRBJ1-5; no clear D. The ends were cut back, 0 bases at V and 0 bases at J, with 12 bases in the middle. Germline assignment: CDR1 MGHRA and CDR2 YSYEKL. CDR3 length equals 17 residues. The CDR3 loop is CASSQDWAPYSNQPQHF. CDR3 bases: TGCGCCAGCAGCCAAGATTGGGCACCCTATAGCAATCAGCCCCAGCATTTT.

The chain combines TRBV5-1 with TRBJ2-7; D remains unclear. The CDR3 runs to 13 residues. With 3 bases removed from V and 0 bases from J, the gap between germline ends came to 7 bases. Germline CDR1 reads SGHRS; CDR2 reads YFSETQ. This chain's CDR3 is CASSSDNSYEQYF. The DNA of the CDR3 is TGCGCCAGCAGCTCCGACAACTCCTACGAGCAGTACTTC. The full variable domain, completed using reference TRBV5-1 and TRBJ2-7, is KAGVTQTPRYLIKTRGQQVTLSCSPISGHRSVSWYQQTPGQGLQFLFEYFSETQRNKGNFPGRFSGRQFSNSRSEMNVSTLELGDSALYLCASSSDNSYEQYFGPGTRLTVT.